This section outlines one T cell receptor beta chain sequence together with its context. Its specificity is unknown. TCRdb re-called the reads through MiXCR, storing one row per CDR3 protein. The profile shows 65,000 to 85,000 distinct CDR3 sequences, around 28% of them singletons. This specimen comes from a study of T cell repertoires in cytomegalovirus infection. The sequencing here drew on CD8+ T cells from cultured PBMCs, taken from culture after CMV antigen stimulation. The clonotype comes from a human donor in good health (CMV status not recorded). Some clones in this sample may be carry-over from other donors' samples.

CDR3 amino acids: CASSEGTANQPQHF. As DNA, the CDR3 is TGTGCCAGCAGTGAGGGGACAGCAAATCAGCCCCAGCATTTT. This chain joins TRBV25-1 and TRBJ1-5; 7 bases align to TRBD1. V lost 3 bases, J lost 4 bases, and 3 bases stayed unmatched. The CDR3 contains 14 residues. Germline values: CDR1 MGHDK, CDR2 SYGVNS.